A selection of T cell receptor beta chains follows, all from one sample in a study of CD8 T cells in ankylosing spondylitis. TCRdb independently ran MiXCR on the 5' RACE reads; one entry per CDR3 protein. The sample shows approximately 300,000 distinct CDR3 sequences, 6.5% to 10% of them seen only once. The sample consisted of blood, either unsorted or a sorted T cell fraction (not recorded which). The receptors here all came from a male donor with ankylosing spondylitis. Both conserved end residues are part of each CDR3. D genes are given only for firm matches. Size tells how often a clone was seen (once, few, many) or the class of an expanded clone, and some rows leave it out.

CDR3,DNA,V,size,D,J
CASRPGLSVDTIYF,TGTGCCAGCAGGCCTGGACTAAGCGTAGACACCATATATTTT,TRBV27,few,NA,TRBJ1-3
CASSQERHNEQFF,TGCGCCAGCAGCCAAGAACGGCACAATGAGCAGTTCTTC,TRBV4-1,few,NA,TRBJ2-1
CSGDTTGEQFF,TGCAGCGGTGATACGACTGGTGAGCAGTTCTTC,TRBV29-1,many,NA,TRBJ2-1
CASRLTGGAETQYF,TGTGCCAGCAGATTGACAGGGGGCGCAGAGACCCAGTACTTC,TRBV2,few,TRBD1,TRBJ2-5
CASLFGGAGGAYNEQFF,TGTGCCAGCCTTTTTGGTGGGGCGGGAGGGGCATACAATGAGCAGTTCTTC,TRBV7-2,NA,TRBD2,TRBJ2-1
CASLRTTDNEQFF,TGCGCCAGCCTGCGGACTACTGACAATGAGCAGTTCTTC,TRBV10-2,few,NA,TRBJ2-1
CATSDPVGPNEQFF,TGTGCCACCAGTGACCCCGTGGGGCCGAATGAGCAGTTCTTC,TRBV24-1,NA,NA,TRBJ2-1
CASSLFLRGRGEEQFF,TGTGCCAGCAGTTTATTTCTCCGGGGCAGAGGGGAGGAGCAGTTCTTC,TRBV27,NA,NA,TRBJ2-1
CASSPSLAGGSDTQYF,TGTGCCAGCTCACCAAGCCTAGCGGGAGGTTCAGATACGCAGTATTTT,TRBV18,few,TRBD2,TRBJ2-3
CASRLQSSYNSPLHF,TGCGCCAGCAGACTGCAGAGCTCCTATAATTCACCCCTCCACTTT,TRBV4-1,NA,NA,TRBJ1-6
CASSQGIGPSLYEQYF,TGCGCCAGCAGCCAAGGGATCGGACCTTCCCTCTACGAGCAGTACTTC,TRBV4-1,NA,NA,TRBJ2-7
CASANMAVEAFF,TGTGCCAGCGCAAATATGGCAGTGGAAGCTTTCTTT,TRBV2,NA,NA,TRBJ1-1
CSARDLSERAEAFF,TGCAGTGCTAGGGACCTGTCCGAGCGGGCTGAAGCTTTCTTT,TRBV20-1,many,NA,TRBJ1-1
CASSPGRGRRQETQYF,TGCGCCAGCAGCCCGGGTCGCGGAAGGAGGCAAGAGACCCAGTACTTC,TRBV5-1,NA,NA,TRBJ2-5
CPRRDSAYEQYF,TGCCCAAGAAGGGACAGCGCCTACGAGCAGTACTTC,TRBV9,NA,TRBD1,TRBJ2-7
CASSEALYGLTGGDTQYF,TGTGCCAGCAGTGAAGCGCTTTATGGGCTCACAGGGGGAGATACGCAGTATTTT,TRBV2,few,TRBD1,TRBJ2-3
CSVFQGSTGELFF,TGCAGCGTCTTTCAGGGATCCACCGGGGAGCTGTTTTTT,TRBV29-1,few,NA,TRBJ2-2
CSARDLRDNYEQYF,TGCAGTGCTAGAGACCTCCGGGACAACTACGAGCAGTACTTC,TRBV20-1,NA,NA,TRBJ2-7
CASSFSVNIYEQYF,TGTGCCAGCAGTTTTTCGGTAAACATATACGAGCAGTACTTC,TRBV28,NA,NA,TRBJ2-7
CASNRGQNTGELFF,TGTGCCAGCAACAGGGGACAGAACACCGGGGAGCTGTTTTTT,TRBV14,NA,TRBD1,TRBJ2-2
CASRKGYQPQHF,TGTGCCAGCAGGAAGGGATATCAGCCCCAGCATTTT,TRBV6-1,few,NA,TRBJ1-5
CASSLAVKYTAQETQYF,TGCGCCAGCAGCTTGGCCGTGAAGTATACGGCCCAAGAGACCCAGTACTTC,TRBV5-1,NA,NA,TRBJ2-5
CSVELPISYEQYF,TGCAGCGTTGAATTACCTATATCCTACGAGCAGTACTTC,TRBV29-1,many,NA,TRBJ2-7
CASRLGYNEQFF,TGTGCCAGCAGGCTAGGGTACAATGAGCAGTTCTTC,TRBV3-1,many,NA,TRBJ2-1
CAIGTGAYEQYF,TGTGCCATTGGGACAGGCGCCTACGAGCAGTACTTC,TRBV28,NA,TRBD1,TRBJ2-7
CASSEEDGRAFTYNEQFF,TGTGCCAGCAGTGAAGAAGACGGCAGGGCTTTCACCTACAATGAGCAGTTCTTC,TRBV2,NA,NA,TRBJ2-1
CASSRTPYGELFF,TGTGCCAGCAGCAGGACCCCATACGGGGAGCTGTTTTTT,TRBV12-3/TRBV12-4,many,NA,TRBJ2-2
CASSAEAGTDYGYTF,TGTGCCAGCAGCGCCGAGGCCGGGACAGACTATGGCTACACCTTC,TRBV5-6,many,TRBD1,TRBJ1-2
CASSLVASGRTDTQYF,TGCGCCAGCAGCTTGGTGGCTAGCGGGAGAACAGATACGCAGTATTTT,TRBV5-1,few,TRBD2,TRBJ2-3
CSVDRQNTGELFF,TGCAGCGTTGACCGGCAGAATACCGGGGAGCTGTTTTTT,TRBV29-1,many,NA,TRBJ2-2
CATKKGQTSNQPQHF,TGTGCCACCAAGAAGGGACAGACTAGCAATCAGCCCCAGCATTTT,TRBV19,many,TRBD1,TRBJ1-5
CASSSHLRGQGSDEQYF,TGTGCCAGCAGCTCCCACCTGAGAGGCCAGGGGTCCGACGAGCAGTACTTC,TRBV7-9,few,NA,TRBJ2-7
CASSLARGWDGEQFF,TGTGCCAGCAGCCTAGCGAGGGGGTGGGATGGTGAGCAGTTCTTC,TRBV12-3/TRBV12-4,many,NA,TRBJ2-1
CASSARTGGQNIQYF,TGCGCCAGCAGCGCCCGGACAGGGGGCCAAAACATTCAGTACTTC,TRBV5-1,few,TRBD1,TRBJ2-4
CASSWSGYTDTQYF,TGTGCCAGCAGCTGGAGCGGGTACACAGATACGCAGTATTTT,TRBV7-9,few,NA,TRBJ2-3
CASSPGAGPVRTYEQYF,TGTGCCAGCAGTCCGGGAGCGGGGCCTGTCCGAACCTACGAGCAGTACTTC,TRBV28,few,TRBD2,TRBJ2-7
CSVPADTQYF,TGCAGCGTTCCCGCAGATACGCAGTATTTT,TRBV29-1,few,NA,TRBJ2-3
CASSVDWVSDTQYF,TGTGCCAGCAGCGTAGACTGGGTTTCAGATACGCAGTATTTT,TRBV9,few,NA,TRBJ2-3
CSLKGRASTDTQYF,TGCAGCCTCAAGGGTAGGGCTAGCACAGATACGCAGTATTTT,TRBV29-1,few,NA,TRBJ2-3
CAISETDLVSYEQYF,TGTGCCATCAGTGAGACAGACCTCGTCTCCTACGAGCAGTACTTC,TRBV10-3,many,NA,TRBJ2-7
CASSLVAGVSTDTQYF,TGTGCCAGCAGTTTAGTAGCGGGAGTCTCGACAGATACGCAGTATTTT,TRBV27,NA,TRBD2,TRBJ2-3
CASSVPNYGYTF,TGTGCCAGCAGCGTCCCAAACTATGGCTACACCTTC,TRBV9,many,NA,TRBJ1-2
CASSSLVTSGSLDEQFF,TGCGCCAGCAGCTCCTTGGTCACTAGCGGGAGCCTGGATGAGCAGTTCTTC,TRBV5-1,few,TRBD2,TRBJ2-1
CASSLAPGVSYEQYF,TGCGCCAGCAGCTTGGCACCAGGGGTATCCTACGAGCAGTACTTC,TRBV5-1,few,NA,TRBJ2-7
CASSDRTGQGNLRFF,TGTGCCAGCAGTGACAGAACGGGACAGGGGAACCTCCGGTTCTTC,TRBV2,NA,TRBD1,TRBJ2-1
CASSLEYLAGGEETQYF,TGTGCCAGCAGCCTAGAGTATTTGGCGGGAGGGGAAGAGACCCAGTACTTC,TRBV4-2,few,TRBD2,TRBJ2-5
CASALDYFQPQHF,TGTGCTAGTGCCCTTGATTATTTTCAGCCCCAGCATTTT,TRBV12-5,few,NA,TRBJ1-5
CAAGQGANYGYTF,TGTGCCGCAGGACAGGGGGCTAACTATGGCTACACCTTC,TRBV6-1,NA,TRBD1,TRBJ1-2
CASEVPGQGLNTEAFF,TGTGCCAGTGAGGTCCCGGGACAGGGGTTGAACACTGAAGCTTTCTTT,TRBV2,NA,TRBD1,TRBJ1-1
CAWSVLAKNIQYF,TGTGCCTGGAGTGTACTAGCCAAAAACATTCAGTACTTC,TRBV30,few,NA,TRBJ2-4
CASSRRQDPPEAFF,TGCGCCAGCAGCAGAAGACAGGACCCTCCCGAAGCTTTCTTT,TRBV5-1,many,NA,TRBJ1-1
CASSLAGGVYGYTF,TGCGCCAGCAGCTTGGCCGGGGGTGTCTATGGCTACACCTTC,TRBV5-1,NA,NA,TRBJ1-2